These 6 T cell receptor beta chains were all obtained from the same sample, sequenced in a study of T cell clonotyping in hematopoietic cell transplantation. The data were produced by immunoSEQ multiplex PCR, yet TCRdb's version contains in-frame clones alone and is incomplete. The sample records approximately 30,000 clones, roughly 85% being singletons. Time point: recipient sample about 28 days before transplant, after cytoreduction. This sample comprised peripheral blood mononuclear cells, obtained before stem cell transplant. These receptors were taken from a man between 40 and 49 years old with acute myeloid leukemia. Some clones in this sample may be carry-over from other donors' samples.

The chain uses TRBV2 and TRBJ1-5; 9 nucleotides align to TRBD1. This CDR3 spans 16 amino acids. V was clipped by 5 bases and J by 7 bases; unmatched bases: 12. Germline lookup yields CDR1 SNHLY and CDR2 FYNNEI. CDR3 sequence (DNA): TGTGCCAGCAGTTCAAGTACTACAGGGGGCGGCCAGCCCCAGCATTTT. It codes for CASSSSTTGGGQPQHF.

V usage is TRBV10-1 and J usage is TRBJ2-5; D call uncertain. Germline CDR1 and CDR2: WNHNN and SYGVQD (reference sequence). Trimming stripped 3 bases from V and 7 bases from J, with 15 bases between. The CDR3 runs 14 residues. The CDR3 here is CASSDGPRGGTQYF. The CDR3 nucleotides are TGCGCCAGCAGTGATGGACCTCGCGGCGGGACCCAGTACTTC.

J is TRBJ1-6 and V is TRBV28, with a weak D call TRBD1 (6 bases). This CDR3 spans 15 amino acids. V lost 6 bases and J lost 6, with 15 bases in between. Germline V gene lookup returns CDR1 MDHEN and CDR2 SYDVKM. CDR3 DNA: TGTGCCAGCAGGGGGGCAGGGCCCCCTAATTCACCCCTCCACTTT. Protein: CASRGAGPPNSPLHF.

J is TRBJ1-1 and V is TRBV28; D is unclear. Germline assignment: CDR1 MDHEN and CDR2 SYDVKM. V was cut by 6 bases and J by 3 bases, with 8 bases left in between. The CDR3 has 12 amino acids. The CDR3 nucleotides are TGTGCCAGCAGCCCTACCTACACTGAAGCTTTCTTT. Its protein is CASSPTYTEAFF.

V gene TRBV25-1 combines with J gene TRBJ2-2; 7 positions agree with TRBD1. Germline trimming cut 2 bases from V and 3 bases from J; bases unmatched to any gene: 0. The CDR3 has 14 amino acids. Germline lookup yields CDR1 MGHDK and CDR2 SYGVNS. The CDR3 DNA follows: TGTGCCAGCAGTGAAGACAGGGACACCGGGGAGCTGTTTTTT. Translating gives CASSEDRDTGELFF. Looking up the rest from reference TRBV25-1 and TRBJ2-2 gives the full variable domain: EADIYQTPRYLVIGTGKKITLECSQTMGHDKMYWYQQDPGMELHLIHYSYGVNSTEKGDLSSESTVSRIRTEHFPLTLESARPSHTSQYLCASSEDRDTGELFFGEGSRLTVL.

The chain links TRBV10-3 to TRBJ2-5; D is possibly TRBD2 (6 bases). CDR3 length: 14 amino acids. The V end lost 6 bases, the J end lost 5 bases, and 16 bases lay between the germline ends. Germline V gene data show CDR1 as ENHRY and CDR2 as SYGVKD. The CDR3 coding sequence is TGTGCCATCAGGGCCGGGAGCCTTACGGAGACCCAGTACTTC. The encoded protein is CAIRAGSLTETQYF.